Shown below are 23 T cell receptor beta chains from a single sample sequenced in a study of blood T cells in healthy people across ages. Primed by a sample-barcoded 5' primer and a J-beta primer mix, a second PCR proceeded for about 7 to 12 cycles. TCRdb re-called the 5' RACE reads through MiXCR, storing one row per CDR3 protein. In the table there are about 810,000 distinct CDR3 sequences, 35% to 40% of which are singletons. The source material was blood. Every receptor here comes from a man between 18 and 35 years old in good health.

Note on this clonotype: A clone one base away is much larger, so this may be a read error. The chain uses TRBV9 and TRBJ2-7; 8 bases are a match to TRBD1. Germline CDR1 is SGDLS and CDR2 is YYNGEE. This CDR3 spans 15 amino acids. CDR3 amino acids: CVSSAGQGVPYEQYF. CDR3 DNA sequence: TGTGTCAGCAGCGCCGGACAGGGAGTACCCTACGAGCAGTACTTC. Full variable domain (missing parts from reference TRBV9 and TRBJ2-7): DSGVTQTPKHLITATGQRVTLRCSPRSGDLSVYWYQQSLDQGLQFLIQYYNGEERAKGNILERFSAQQFPDLHSELNLSSLELGDSALYFCVSSAGQGVPYEQYFGPGTRLTVT.

The CDR3 bases are TGTGCCAGCAGCTTATTCGCAGGGACCTACGAGCAGTACTTC. Translating gives CASSLFAGTYEQYF. The chain couples TRBV7-3 to TRBJ2-7, with a weak D call TRBD1 (5 bases). Germline V gene sequence: CDR1 SGHTA, CDR2 FQGTGA. The CDR3 extends over 14 amino acids. V dropped 2 bases and J dropped 2 bases, with 10 bases sitting between them.

This clonotype has just a few counts. A single base separates this from a much larger clone, so it may be a read error. The chain is built from TRBV12-3 or TRBV12-4 and TRBJ2-1; TRBD1 matches at 9 bases. The CDR3 spans 16 residues. Trimming cost V 6 bases and J 4 bases; bases outside gene matches: 10. The CDR3 nucleotides are TGTGCCAGCAGGGGCCGACAGGGGGGAACTTACAATGAGCAGTTCTTC. Protein: CASRGRQGGTYNEQFF.

The V call is TRBV6-5, the J call TRBJ2-5, with a weak D call TRBD2 (6 bases). This CDR3 has 13 amino acids. Germline-derived CDR1 and CDR2 are MNHEY and SVGAGI. V was trimmed by 7 bases and J by 2 bases, leaving 11 bases between them. The CDR3 DNA reads TGTGCCAGCACCTACGGGGGACAAGAGACCCAGTACTTC. Protein sequence: CASTYGGQETQYF.

V and J are TRBV6-1 and TRBJ2-3; TRBD2 aligns across 7 bases. The J segment lost 1 base and the V segment lost 11 bases, leaving 9 bases of the junction unmatched. Germline assignment: CDR1 MNHNS and CDR2 SASEGT. The CDR3 contains 14 residues. The DNA of the CDR3 is TGTGCCGGCATTTTGGCGGGGGGCACAGATACGCAGTATTTT. Residues: CAGILAGGTDTQYF.

The chain combines TRBV2 with TRBJ1-6; 9 bases are a match to TRBD1. This CDR3 is built from 15 residues. Germline lookup yields CDR1 SNHLY and CDR2 FYNNEI. Trimming at V came to 9 bases and at J to 9 bases, leaving 12 bases not matched to a gene. The CDR3 sequence is CARNRGQGVGSPLHF. CDR3 DNA: TGTGCCAGGAATCGGGGACAGGGAGTTGGTTCACCCCTCCACTTT.

The V call is TRBV5-5, the J call TRBJ1-2; D is perhaps TRBD1 (6 bases). V lost 4 bases and J 0 bases, leaving 19 bases between the germline ends. Germline CDR1 and CDR2: SGHKS and YYEKEE (reference sequence). CDR3 length: 17 residues. The CDR3 region has the DNA TGTGCCAGCAGCCCTGACAGGAAGAAATTTCCTAACTATGGCTACACCTTC. Its protein is CASSPDRKKFPNYGYTF.

The chain links TRBV2 to TRBJ2-7, with 9 bases lining up with TRBD2. Unmatched junction bases numbered 21, after V lost 5 bases and J lost 7 bases. This CDR3 has 18 residues. Germline lookup yields CDR1 SNHLY and CDR2 FYNNEI. This CDR3 is CASSPQSLAGASYNEQYF. For the CDR3, the DNA is TGTGCCAGCAGTCCCCAGTCCTTAGCGGGGGCCTCCTACAATGAGCAGTACTTC.

This clonotype was counted between two and nine times. This chain links TRBV6-1 with TRBJ1-2; possibly TRBD1 for D (6 bases). The CDR3 runs 17 residues. Germline CDR1 and CDR2: MNHNS and SASEGT. The V gene lost 1 base and the J gene lost 4 bases, with 19 bases spanning the gap. For the CDR3, the DNA is TGTGCCAGCAGTGAAGGGGATCAACCACAGGACAGCTATGGCTACACCTTC. It specifies CASSEGDQPQDSYGYTF.

There are a few counts of this clonotype. V is TRBV18 and J is TRBJ2-5; D gene ambiguous. V was trimmed by 0 bases and J by 4 bases, leaving 6 bases between them. This CDR3 spans 13 amino acids. The germline V gene has CDR1 KGHSH and CDR2 LQKENI. The CDR3 DNA reads TGTGCCAGCTCACCACCGGTTGGAGAGACCCAGTACTTC. The encoded protein is CASSPPVGETQYF.

The chain is built from TRBV4-3 and TRBJ2-2, with 13 bases matching TRBD2. This CDR3 is 17 amino acids long. J gave up 9 bases and V 1 base, and 8 bases lay outside the gene matches. Germline-derived CDR1 and CDR2 are LGHNA and YSLEER. Here the CDR3 DNA reads TGCGCCAGCAGCCAAGGGCCCGGGACTAGCGGGGTCTGGGAGCTGTTTTTT. It yields the protein CASSQGPGTSGVWELFF.

The chain is built from TRBV10-3 and TRBJ1-2; a possible D gene is TRBD1 (5 bases). CDR1 is ENHRY and CDR2 is SYGVKD in the germline V gene. This CDR3 is built from 15 residues. V dropped 8 bases and J dropped 0 bases, with 16 bases sitting between them. The chain's CDR3 is CAIPGQGTSNYGYTF. As DNA, the CDR3 is TGTGCCATCCCAGGGCAGGGAACTTCTAACTATGGCTACACCTTC.

The rearrangement joins TRBV29-1 to TRBJ2-5, with a weak D call TRBD1 (8 bases). Gene TRBJ2-7 matches the end of the DNA better, so the J call may be wrong. Germline V gene sequence: CDR1 SQVTM, CDR2 ANQGSEA. The CDR3 has 13 residues. CDR3 DNA sequence: TGCAGCGTAAACAGGGGGGGAGTCGGCGAGCAGTACTTC. Residues: CSVNRGGVGEQYF.

This clonotype has only a few counts. The rearrangement uses TRBV3-1 and TRBJ1-2; no reliable D call. The CDR3 spans 12 residues. Germline V gene sequence: CDR1 LGHDT, CDR2 YNNKEL (reference sequence). The V end was cut by 1 base, the J end by 8 bases, with 8 bases between. This chain's CDR3 is CASSQVPRGYTF. The CDR3 region has the DNA TGTGCCAGCAGCCAAGTACCAAGGGGCTACACCTTC.

The CDR3 protein is CSARDRTGDNYGYTF. In DNA form, the CDR3 reads TGCAGTGCTAGAGATCGGACAGGAGATAACTATGGCTACACCTTC. V is TRBV20-1 and J is TRBJ1-2, with 7 nucleotides matching TRBD1. V lost 0 bases, J lost 1 base, and 5 bases stayed unmatched. CDR1 DFQATT and CDR2 SNEGSKA come from the germline V gene (reference sequence). The CDR3 has 15 amino acids.

The chain has TRBV6-1 and TRBJ1-2, with D perhaps matching TRBD1 (6 bases). Germline CDR1 is MNHNS and CDR2 is SASEGT. V was shortened by 8 bases and J by 7 bases, with 8 bases between the two germline ends. The CDR3 consists of 10 residues. CDR3 sequence reads: CASGDIGYTF. In DNA form, the CDR3 reads TGTGCCAGCGGGGACATTGGCTACACCTTC.

The table lists this clonotype with a few counts. The CDR3 region is CASSPPLTGTETQYF. CDR3 DNA sequence: TGTGCCAGCAGCCCCCCCCTGACAGGGACGGAGACCCAGTACTTC. The chain combines TRBV7-9 with TRBJ2-5, with 7 bases aligning to TRBD1. The junction had 11 bases not matched to a gene; V was cut back by 5 bases and J by 5 bases. Germline CDR1 is SEHNR and CDR2 is FQNEAQ (reference sequence). The CDR3 length is 15 residues.

This rearrangement joins TRBV29-1 to TRBJ2-6, with a possible D match to TRBD1 (7 bases). The CDR3 consists of 16 residues. V shed 7 bases and J shed 0 bases, with 16 bases lying between them. Looked up from germline, CDR1 is SQVTM and CDR2 is ANQGSEA. The CDR3 DNA is TGCAGCGCGGGAGACAGGGCACTCTCTGGGGCCAACGTCCTGACTTTC. The encoded protein is CSAGDRALSGANVLTF.

This clonotype was seen a few times. The rearrangement joins TRBV6-5 to TRBJ2-7, with 9 positions matching TRBD1. The end of the DNA fits TRBJ2-5 better, so the J call may be wrong. In germline, CDR1 is MNHEY, CDR2 SVGAGI. The CDR3 is 16 residues long. The CDR3 protein is CASSYSPTGGLETQYF. CDR3 bases: TGTGCCAGCAGTTACTCCCCGACAGGGGGTCTGGAGACCCAGTACTTC.

This chain joins TRBV20-1 and TRBJ2-7; D is unclear. The assigned J gene may be wrong: the sequence end matches TRBJ2-4 better. The CDR3 is made up of 15 amino acids. Looked up from germline, CDR1 is DFQATT and CDR2 is SNEGSKA (reference sequence). CDR3 residues: CSARVTTVFKNIQYF. In DNA, the CDR3 is TGCAGTGCTAGAGTGACGACGGTCTTCAAAAACATTCAGTACTTC.

The V and J genes are TRBV7-8 and TRBJ1-5; D perhaps matches TRBD1 (6 bases). CDR3 size: 15 residues. V dropped 5 bases and J dropped 6 bases, with 17 bases sitting between them. Per germline, CDR1 SGHVS and CDR2 FQNEAQ. CDR3 coding DNA: TGTGCCAGCAGCCCGGGGGGGGGCGCGGGTCAGCCCCAGCATTTT. Translating gives CASSPGGGAGQPQHF.

This chain connects TRBV7-9 to TRBJ1-1; D gene uncertain. CDR1 SEHNR and CDR2 FQNEAQ come from the germline V gene (reference sequence). V lost 5 bases and J 5 bases, leaving 15 bases between the germline ends. CDR3 length: 14 residues. CDR3 residues: CASSRQKDITEAFF. CDR3 bases: TGTGCCAGCAGCCGTCAGAAGGATATTACTGAAGCTTTCTTT.

This clonotype was found a few times. This chain links TRBV10-3 with TRBJ1-5; no reliable D call. CDR3 size: 13 residues. Germline V gene lookup returns CDR1 ENHRY and CDR2 SYGVKD. Trimming cost V 6 bases and J 0 bases, with 6 bases left between them. The CDR3 nucleotides read TGTGCCATCAGCGCGTATAGCAATCAGCCCCAGCATTTT. Amino acid sequence: CAISAYSNQPQHF.